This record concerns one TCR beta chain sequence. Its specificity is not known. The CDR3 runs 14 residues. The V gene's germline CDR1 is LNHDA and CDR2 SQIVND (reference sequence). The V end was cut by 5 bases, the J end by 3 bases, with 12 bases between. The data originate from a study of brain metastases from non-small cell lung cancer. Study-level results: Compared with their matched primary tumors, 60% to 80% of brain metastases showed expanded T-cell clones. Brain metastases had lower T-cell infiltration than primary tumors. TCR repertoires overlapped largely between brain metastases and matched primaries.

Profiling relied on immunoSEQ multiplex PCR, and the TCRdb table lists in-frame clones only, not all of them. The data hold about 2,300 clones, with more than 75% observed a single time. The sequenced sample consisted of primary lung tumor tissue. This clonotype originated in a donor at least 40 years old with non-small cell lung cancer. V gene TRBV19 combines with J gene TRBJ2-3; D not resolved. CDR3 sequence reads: CASSVQVQTDTQYF. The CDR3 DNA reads TGTGCCAGTAGTGTCCAGGTTCAGACAGATACGCAGTATTTT.